These 17 T cell receptor beta chains came from one sample sequenced in a study of CD8+ T cells in alopecia areata. The treatment was: oral pan-JAK inhibitor, 5-10 mg twice daily. The sequencing template was cDNA reverse transcribed from extracted RNA. Profiling relied on immunoSEQ multiplex PCR, and the TCRdb table lists in-frame clones only, not all of them. Among approximately 210,000 clones, less than 70% were seen once, and the ten largest hold about 1.3%. The material sequenced was CD4+ T cells sorted from blood, taken around week 50, from a patient treated with tofacitinib. The receptors come from a human donor with alopecia areata.

This clone turned up a few times. The gene calls are TRBV27 and TRBJ1-2, with D perhaps TRBD1 (6 bases). Trimming left V 5 bases short and J 6 bases short, with 19 bases between. The germline CDR1 and CDR2 sequences are MNHEY and SMNVEV (reference sequence). This CDR3 region has 15 residues. CDR3 amino acids: CASSPTGRSRDGYTF. In DNA form, the CDR3 reads TGTGCCAGCAGTCCAACAGGGAGGAGTAGGGATGGCTACACCTTC.

The chain links TRBV29-1 to TRBJ2-6; D not resolved. CDR1 and CDR2 (germline): SQVTM, ANQGSEA. The ends were cut back, 4 bases at V and 1 base at J, with 23 bases in the middle. This CDR3 has 19 residues. The chain's CDR3 is CSVGPPHSPGSSGANVLTF. CDR3 DNA: TGCAGCGTTGGCCCACCCCACAGTCCTGGTTCGTCTGGGGCCAACGTCCTGACTTTC. The whole variable domain, remainder taken from reference TRBV29-1 and TRBJ2-6, is SAVISQKPSRDICQRGTSLTIQCQVDSQVTMMFWYRQQPGQSLTLIATANQGSEATYESGFVIDKFPISRPNLTFSTLTVSNMSPEDSSIYLCSVGPPHSPGSSGANVLTFGAGSRLTVL.

A few counts support this clone. The chain joins TRBV7-2 to TRBJ2-7, with 9 bases lining up with TRBD1. The CDR3 runs 14 residues. V dropped 5 bases and J dropped 4; count of bases not matched to a gene: 6. The germline V gene encodes CDR1 SGHTA and CDR2 FQGNSA. The CDR3 spells CASSKQGASYEQYF. The CDR3 coding sequence is TGTGCCAGCAGCAAACAGGGGGCGTCATACGAGCAGTACTTC.

This clone has a handful of counts. The rearrangement joins TRBV28 to TRBJ1-2; 12 bases agree with TRBD1. Germline CDR1 is MDHEN and CDR2 is SYDVKM. J gave up 5 bases and V 6 bases, and 7 bases lay outside the gene matches. The CDR3 is 15 residues long. The CDR3 DNA is TGTGCCAGCAGCCCTGGGACAGGGGGCGGATATGGCTACACCTTC. This codes for CASSPGTGGGYGYTF.

The rearrangement links TRBV5-1 to TRBJ1-2, with D uncertain. V gave up 0 bases and J gave up 2 bases, with 8 bases separating them. CDR3 length: 14 residues. CDR1 is SGHRS, CDR2 YFSETQ, per germline. CDR3: CASSLDLRNYGYTF. CDR3 nucleotide sequence: TGCGCCAGCAGCTTGGATCTTCGAAACTATGGCTACACCTTC.

This rearrangement joins TRBV29-1 to TRBJ2-1; TRBD2 agrees at 12 bases. The J segment lost 10 bases and the V segment lost 7 bases, leaving 8 bases of the junction unmatched. Germline lookup yields CDR1 SQVTM and CDR2 ANQGSEA. There are 13 residues in the CDR3. CDR3 amino acids: CSASGGVVNEQFF. In DNA form, the CDR3 reads TGCAGCGCTAGCGGGGGGGTTGTAAACGAGCAGTTCTTC.

The chain links TRBV4-3 to TRBJ2-5; D remains ambiguous. Per the germline V gene, CDR1 is LGHNA and CDR2 is YSLEER. V was clipped by 0 bases and J by 3 bases, with 11 bases between them. There are 15 residues in the CDR3. Here the CDR3 DNA reads TGCGCCAGCAGCCAAGATATGAACAGAAAAGAGACCCAGTACTTC. Translated: CASSQDMNRKETQYF.

The gene calls are TRBV4-2 and TRBJ2-3; 9 nucleotides line up with TRBD2. The CDR3 loop spans 18 amino acids. J was trimmed by 5 bases and V by 4 bases; bases with no gene match: 16. The germline gives CDR1 LGHNA, CDR2 YNFKEQ. CDR3 loop: CASSPSGAGGAGEDTQYF. Here the CDR3 DNA reads TGTGCCAGCAGCCCGTCTGGTGCGGGGGGGGCCGGTGAAGATACGCAGTATTTT.

The gene calls are TRBV29-1 and TRBJ1-5; TRBD1 matches at 10 bases. V lost 6 bases to trimming and J lost 5 bases; unmatched junction nucleotides: 4. The CDR3 totals 13 residues. Germline CDR1 reads SQVTM; CDR2 reads ANQGSEA. CDR3: CSVGTGAHQPQHF. CDR3 in DNA: TGCAGCGTGGGGACAGGGGCCCATCAGCCCCAGCATTTT. The complete variable domain, with remaining parts taken from reference TRBV29-1 and TRBJ1-5, reads SAVISQKPSRDICQRGTSLTIQCQVDSQVTMMFWYRQQPGQSLTLIATANQGSEATYESGFVIDKFPISRPNLTFSTLTVSNMSPEDSSIYLCSVGTGAHQPQHFGDGTRLSIL.

In DNA form, the CDR3 reads TGCGCCAGCAGCTTGTCGAGCGGACAGGGGGCGGCGATAAGAGCTTTCTTT. Translated, it gives CASSLSSGQGAAIRAFF. The chain employs TRBV5-1 and TRBJ1-1; TRBD1 matches at 11 bases. Germline V gene data show CDR1 as SGHRS and CDR2 as YFSETQ. This CDR3 spans 17 amino acids. The trim removed 1 base at V and 10 bases at J, leaving 15 bases unmatched.

This sequence joins TRBV30 and TRBJ1-3; no clear D. The CDR3 sequence is 12 residues long. Germline loops: CDR1 GTSNPN, CDR2 SVGIG (reference sequence). V gave up 4 bases and J gave up 3 bases, with 7 bases separating them. The CDR3 loop is CAWKLGGNTIYF. In DNA, the CDR3 is TGTGCCTGGAAGCTGGGTGGAAACACCATATATTTT.

This chain uses TRBV28 with TRBJ1-2, with unresolved D. Per the germline V gene, CDR1 is MDHEN and CDR2 is SYDVKM. CDR3 size: 13 residues. V was cut by 3 bases and J by 8 bases, with 13 bases left in between. The CDR3 sequence is CASSFGREVGYTF. CDR3 nucleotide sequence: TGTGCCAGCAGTTTCGGTAGGGAGGTGGGCTACACCTTC.

The chain uses TRBV2 and TRBJ1-2; possible D gene TRBD1, 5 bases. The CDR3 totals 12 residues. Germline V gene lookup returns CDR1 SNHLY and CDR2 FYNNEI. Trimming shortened V by 6 bases and J by 8 bases, and 13 bases separated the two germline ends. The CDR3 DNA sequence: TGTGCCAGCAGAAACCAGGGTTACGGCTACACCTTC. Translation: CASRNQGYGYTF.

This clone was observed a single time. This rearrangement joins TRBV30 to TRBJ1-3; TRBD1 is a possible D gene (5 bases). The CDR3 contains 14 residues. V was clipped by 8 bases and J by 2 bases, with 16 bases between them. Germline V gene data show CDR1 as GTSNPN and CDR2 as SVGIG (reference sequence). This CDR3 reads CAGDPSGPGNTIYF. In nucleotides, the CDR3 is TGTGCCGGGGACCCATCAGGCCCTGGAAACACCATATATTTT.

The chain employs TRBV5-6 and TRBJ2-5; 9 bases fit TRBD1. Germline CDR1 and CDR2: SGHDT and YYEEEE. Trimming at V came to 0 bases and at J to 5 bases, leaving 8 bases not matched to a gene. The length of the CDR3 is 16 residues. DNA for the CDR3: TGTGCCAGCAGCTTGGGTCCGGGACAGGGACAGGAGACCCAGTACTTC. Residues: CASSLGPGQGQETQYF. Using reference TRBV5-6 and TRBJ2-5 for the parts outside the CDR3, the full variable domain is DAGVTQSPTHLIKTRGQQVTLRCSPKSGHDTVSWYQQALGQGPQFIFQYYEEEERQRGNFPDRFSGHQFPNYSSELNVNALLLGDSALYLCASSLGPGQGQETQYFGPGTRLLVL.

This clone was recorded a few times. CDR3 nucleotides: TGCAGCGACCTACAGGGGGCGGTTGGCTACACCTTC. Translated: CSDLQGAVGYTF. This chain links TRBV29-1 with TRBJ1-2; TRBD1 matches at 9 bases. The V gene end was trimmed by 7 bases and the J gene end by 7 bases; junction bases not matched to a gene: 7. Germline CDR1 SQVTM, CDR2 ANQGSEA. The CDR3 is 12 amino acids. Complete variable domain (other parts from reference TRBV29-1 and TRBJ1-2): SAVISQKPSRDICQRGTSLTIQCQVDSQVTMMFWYRQQPGQSLTLIATANQGSEATYESGFVIDKFPISRPNLTFSTLTVSNMSPEDSSIYLCSDLQGAVGYTFGSGTRLTVV.

This chain joins TRBV30 and TRBJ2-3; D ambiguous. Germline V lookup: CDR1 GTSNPN, CDR2 SVGIG (reference sequence). This CDR3 spans 12 amino acids. Between the trimmed V and J ends, which lost 1 base and 10 bases, there was a span of 12 bases. The CDR3 DNA reads TGTGCCTGGAGTGGTACTTCTGGGGCGCAGTATTTT. Encoded protein: CAWSGTSGAQYF.